This entry lists 19 T cell receptor beta chains sequenced from one sample in a study of identical twins. Each CDR3 protein is one row after TCRdb ran MiXCR on the 5' RACE reads. This repertoire shows about 810,000 distinct CDR3 sequences, 9% to 15% found once; its top ten account for about 1.6%. The sample also formed part of further work on yellow fever vaccine responses in identical twins.

Sequencing was done on a sample of PBMCs. These receptors originate from a woman in her late teens or twenties in good health.

This CDR3 is CASSWQVAGASTDTQYF. CDR3 DNA: TGTGCCAGCAGTTGGCAAGTAGCGGGGGCTAGCACAGATACGCAGTATTTT. V usage is TRBV12-3 or TRBV12-4 and J usage is TRBJ2-3, with 9 bases fitting TRBD2. The CDR3 covers 17 residues. The trim removed 4 bases at V and 0 bases at J, leaving 8 bases unmatched.

This clonotype was detected ten times or more. The chain employs TRBV12-3 or TRBV12-4 and TRBJ2-7; D gene ambiguous. V was trimmed by 3 bases and J by 2 bases, leaving 8 bases between them. The CDR3 sequence is 13 residues long. The CDR3, as DNA: TGTGCCAGCAGTTTCAATCTAGCCTACGAGCAGTACTTC. It yields the protein CASSFNLAYEQYF.

The DNA of the CDR3 is TGTGCCAGCAGCCGCCCGGCAGGAGGTCAGCCCCAGCATTTT. As protein: CASSRPAGGQPQHF. This sequence joins TRBV12-3 or TRBV12-4 and TRBJ1-5; D not resolved. The CDR3 consists of 14 residues. V was pared by 6 bases and J by 6 bases, with 15 bases between.

This chain uses TRBV7-2 with TRBJ2-1, with D maybe TRBD1 (6 bases). Trimming left V 4 bases short and J 6 bases short, with 16 bases between. The CDR3 covers 15 residues. CDR1 SGHTA and CDR2 FQGNSA come from the germline V gene. The CDR3, as DNA: TGTGCCAGCAGCTACCGGTCAGGGGCCCCCAATGAGCAGTTCTTC. It translates to CASSYRSGAPNEQFF.

The chain carries TRBV6-2 or TRBV6-3 and TRBJ2-7, with no clear D. This CDR3 is built from 14 residues. Germline V gene lookup returns CDR1 MNHEY and CDR2 SVGEGT. V was shortened by 5 bases and J by 0 bases, with 11 bases between the two germline ends. The CDR3 DNA is TGTGCCAGCAGTAGGTACGTGAGCTCCTACGAGCAGTACGTC. It specifies CASSRYVSSYEQYV.

The gene calls are TRBV20-1 and TRBJ1-2; D possibly corresponds to TRBD1 (5 bases). Germline lookup yields CDR1 DFQATT and CDR2 SNEGSKA (reference sequence). The CDR3 is 11 amino acids. CDR3 loop: CRGPRSSGYTF. The CDR3 DNA follows: TGCAGGGGGCCCAGGTCGAGCGGCTACACCTTC.

In this sample, this clonotype turned up many times. The chain joins TRBV19 to TRBJ1-2; D not certain. Germline V gives CDR1 LNHDA, CDR2 SQIVND (reference sequence). This CDR3 contains 14 residues. The germline V and J ends were trimmed by 1 base and 4 bases, with 10 bases remaining between them. The CDR3 DNA reads as TGTGCCAGTAGTATAGCTGCAACCCCCTATGGCTACACCTTC. It encodes CASSIAATPYGYTF.

This chain's CDR3 is CASSRGGVSYEQYF. The CDR3 coding sequence is TGTGCCAGCAGTCGAGGGGGGGTCTCCTACGAGCAGTACTTC. This chain links TRBV2 with TRBJ2-7, with a weak D call TRBD2 (7 bases). The germline V and J ends were trimmed by 5 bases and 0 bases, with 11 bases remaining between them. CDR1 and CDR2 from the germline V gene are SNHLY and FYNNEI. The CDR3 covers 14 residues.

The rearrangement joins TRBV4-1 to TRBJ1-1, with D possibly TRBD1 on 5 matching bases. V was pared by 1 base and J by 4 bases, with 16 bases between. Germline V CDR1 and CDR2: MGHRA, YSYEKL. The length of the CDR3 is 16 residues. CDR3 DNA: TGCGCCAGCAGCCAAGGACGGGGACGGAGTGGCACTGAAGCTTTCTTT. Its translation is CASSQGRGRSGTEAFF.

Only a few counts were recorded for this clonotype. The rearrangement uses TRBV7-9 and TRBJ2-2, with D unresolved. Between the trimmed V and J ends, which lost 4 bases and 5 bases, there was a span of 17 bases. The CDR3 runs to 16 residues. Germline loops: CDR1 SEHNR, CDR2 FQNEAQ (reference sequence). The CDR3 bases are TGTGCCAGCAGCTACGAGCGAGTGGGTTGGACCGGGGAGCTGTTTTTT. Its translation: CASSYERVGWTGELFF. Using reference TRBV7-9 and TRBJ2-2 for the parts outside the CDR3, the full variable domain is DTGVSQNPRHKITKRGQNVTFRCDPISEHNRLYWYRQTLGQGPEFLTYFQNEAQLEKSRLLSDRFSAERPKGSFSTLEIQRTEQGDSAMYLCASSYERVGWTGELFFGEGSRLTVL.

In its sample, this clonotype was seen a few times. J is TRBJ1-6 and V is TRBV4-1; the D gene is possibly TRBD1 (6 bases). This CDR3 has 14 amino acids. V lost 6 bases and J 5 bases, leaving 11 bases between the germline ends. The V gene's germline CDR1 is MGHRA and CDR2 YSYEKL. The CDR3 region is CASRGGLDNSPLHF. The CDR3 DNA follows: TGCGCCAGCAGAGGGGGGCTTGATAATTCACCCCTCCACTTT.

The chain employs TRBV5-1 and TRBJ2-1; D is ambiguous. V dropped 4 bases and J dropped 4 bases, with 24 bases sitting between them. The germline CDR1 and CDR2 sequences are SGHRS and YFSETQ. This CDR3 spans 18 amino acids. CDR3 loop: CASSPDMVETYRYNEQFF. The CDR3 DNA reads TGCGCCAGCAGCCCCGACATGGTCGAAACATACCGATACAATGAGCAGTTCTTC. Based on the CDR3 plus reference TRBV5-1 and TRBJ2-1, the full variable domain is KAGVTQTPRYLIKTRGQQVTLSCSPISGHRSVSWYQQTPGQGLQFLFEYFSETQRNKGNFPGRFSGRQFSNSRSEMNVSTLELGDSALYLCASSPDMVETYRYNEQFFGPGTRLTVL.

This clonotype was seen at least ten times. V is TRBV12-3 or TRBV12-4 and J is TRBJ2-5, with TRBD1 matching over 7 bases. The junction had 2 bases not matched to a gene; V was cut back by 5 bases and J by 5 bases. There are 12 residues in the CDR3. CDR3 bases: TGTGCCAGCAGTAGGGGGCCGGAGACCCAGTACTTC. This encodes CASSRGPETQYF.

This clonotype was recorded a few times. CDR3 protein: CASSAGPGLAGAYEQYF. In nucleotides, the CDR3 is TGTGCCAGCAGTGCGGGCCCCGGACTAGCGGGAGCATACGAGCAGTACTTC. The chain uses TRBV2 and TRBJ2-7, with 13 positions matching TRBD2. Germline CDR1 SNHLY, CDR2 FYNNEI. The CDR3 spans 17 residues. J gave up 4 bases and V 4 bases, and 10 bases lay outside the gene matches.

V is TRBV5-1 and J is TRBJ2-7; 9 nucleotides agree with TRBD1. The CDR3 spans 15 residues. The V and J ends lost 5 bases and 7 bases, in that order; junction bases with no gene match: 13. Per germline, CDR1 SGHRS and CDR2 YFSETQ. CDR3 residues: CASRPPGTGSKEQYF. The CDR3 DNA follows: TGCGCCAGCAGACCTCCGGGGACAGGGTCGAAAGAGCAGTACTTC.

This clonotype showed up just a few times. The chain employs TRBV27 and TRBJ2-1; 7 bases map to TRBD1. Germline CDR1 reads MNHEY; CDR2 reads SMNVEV (reference sequence). The ends lost 6 bases at V and 1 base at J; junction bases unmatched: 6. The CDR3 consists of 15 residues. As DNA, the CDR3 is TGTGCCAGCAGGCTGACAGGGCGATCCTACAATGAGCAGTTCTTC. Its protein is CASRLTGRSYNEQFF.

This clonotype was seen at least ten times. This chain links TRBV27 with TRBJ1-1; D uncertain. CDR3 length: 14 residues. CDR1 is MNHEY, CDR2 SMNVEV, per germline (reference sequence). V lost 0 bases and J 0 bases, leaving 5 bases between the germline ends. The CDR3 loop is CASSLSRVNTEAFF. As DNA, the CDR3 is TGTGCCAGCAGTTTATCACGGGTGAACACTGAAGCTTTCTTT.

This clonotype was observed many times. V and J are TRBV7-8 and TRBJ2-2; D possibly corresponds to TRBD2 (6 bases). Trimming took off 7 bases at V and 6 bases at J, with 15 bases between the two ends. CDR3 length: 14 residues. Germline-derived CDR1 and CDR2 are SGHVS and FQNEAQ. In nucleotides, the CDR3 is TGTGCCAGCAAGGAGGGTGATCAATCCGGGGAGCTGTTTTTT. Its protein is CASKEGDQSGELFF.

The chain combines TRBV10-3 with TRBJ2-7; 7 bases agree with TRBD2. The CDR3 is 14 residues long. Germline trimming cut 1 base from V and 4 bases from J; bases unmatched to any gene: 4. CDR1 ENHRY and CDR2 SYGVKD come from the germline V gene. The CDR3 DNA sequence: TGTGCCATCAGTGAGTATCGCGGGAGTTACGAGCAGTACTTC. Encoded protein: CAISEYRGSYEQYF.